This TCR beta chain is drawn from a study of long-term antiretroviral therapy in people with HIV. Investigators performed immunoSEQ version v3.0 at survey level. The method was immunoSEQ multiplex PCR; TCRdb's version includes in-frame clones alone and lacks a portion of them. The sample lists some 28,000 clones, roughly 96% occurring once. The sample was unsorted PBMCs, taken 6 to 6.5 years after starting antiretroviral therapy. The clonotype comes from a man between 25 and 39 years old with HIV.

CDR3 sequence (DNA): TGTGCCAGCAGCTTACACAGGGGGAACACTGAAGCTTTCTTT. This encodes CASSLHRGNTEAFF. V gene TRBV7-2 combines with J gene TRBJ1-1; 7 positions agree with TRBD1. The CDR3 sequence is 14 residues long. The V gene end was trimmed by 2 bases and the J gene end by 1 base; junction bases not matched to a gene: 1. Looked up from germline, CDR1 is SGHTA and CDR2 is FQGNSA.